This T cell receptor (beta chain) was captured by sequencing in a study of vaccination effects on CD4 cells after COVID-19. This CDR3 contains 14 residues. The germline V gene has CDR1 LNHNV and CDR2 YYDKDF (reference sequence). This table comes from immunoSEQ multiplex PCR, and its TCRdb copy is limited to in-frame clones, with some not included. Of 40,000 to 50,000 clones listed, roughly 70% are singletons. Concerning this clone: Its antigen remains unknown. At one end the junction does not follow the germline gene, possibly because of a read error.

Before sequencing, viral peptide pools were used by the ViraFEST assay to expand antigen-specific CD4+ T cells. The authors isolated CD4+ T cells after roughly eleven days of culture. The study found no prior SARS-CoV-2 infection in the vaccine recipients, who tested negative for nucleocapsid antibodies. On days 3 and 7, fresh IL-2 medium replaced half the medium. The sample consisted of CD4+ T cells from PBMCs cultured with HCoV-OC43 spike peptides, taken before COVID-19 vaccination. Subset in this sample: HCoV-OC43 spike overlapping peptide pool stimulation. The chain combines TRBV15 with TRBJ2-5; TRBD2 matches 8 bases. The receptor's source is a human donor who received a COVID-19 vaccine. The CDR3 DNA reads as TGTGCCAGCAGCGGGGGAGCCTACCAAGAGACCCAGTACTTC. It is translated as CASSGGAYQETQYF.